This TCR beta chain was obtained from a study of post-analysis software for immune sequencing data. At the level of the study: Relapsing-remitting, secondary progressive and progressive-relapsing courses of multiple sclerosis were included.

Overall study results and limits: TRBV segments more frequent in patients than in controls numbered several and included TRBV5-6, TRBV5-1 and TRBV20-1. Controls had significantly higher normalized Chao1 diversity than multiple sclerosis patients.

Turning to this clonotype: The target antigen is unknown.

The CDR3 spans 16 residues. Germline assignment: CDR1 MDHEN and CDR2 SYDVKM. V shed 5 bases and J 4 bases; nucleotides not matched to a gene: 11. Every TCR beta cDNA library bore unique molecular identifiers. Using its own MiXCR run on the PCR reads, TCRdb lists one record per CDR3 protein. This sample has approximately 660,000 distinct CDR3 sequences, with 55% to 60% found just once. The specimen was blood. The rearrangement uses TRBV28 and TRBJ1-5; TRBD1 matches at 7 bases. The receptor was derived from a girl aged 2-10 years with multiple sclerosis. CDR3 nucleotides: TGTGCCAGCAGTCCCCGACAGGGACAAGGGAATCAGCCCCAGCATTTT. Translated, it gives CASSPRQGQGNQPQHF.